The T cell receptor beta chain under discussion was sequenced for a study of shared clonotypes between healthy human individuals. About the study: Researchers assigned three CD4 naive, three CD4 memory, two CD8 naive and one CD8 memory plate to each donor. General study findings and limits: Generation probabilities of non-shared clonotypes were lower (relative to those shared by all four donors).

CDR3 length: 15 amino acids. Germline V lookup: CDR1 SEHNR, CDR2 FQNEAQ (reference sequence). V gave up 5 bases and J gave up 0 bases, with 10 bases separating them. A remark on this clone: Its antigen is unknown.

Over several immunoSEQ plates, each subset's genomic DNA was distributed in even portions. In replicate PCRs of sorted subsets, approximately 200 ng DNA, some 28,000 T cell genomes, was used. The protocol was immunoSEQ multiplex PCR, while the TCRdb copy is restricted to in-frame clones and leaves out a portion. The sample includes about a million clones, roughly 80% of them seen just once. The receptor was isolated from a man aged 18 to 35 in good health. Some clones in this sample may be carry-over from other donors' samples. Specimen: memory CD4+ T cells from PBMCs. Subset: CD45RA-negative fraction. The chain carries TRBV7-9 and TRBJ1-4; D is unresolved. In DNA, the CDR3 is TGTGCCAGCAGCCCCCGTGGCCCAACTAATGAAAAACTGTTTTTT. As protein: CASSPRGPTNEKLFF.